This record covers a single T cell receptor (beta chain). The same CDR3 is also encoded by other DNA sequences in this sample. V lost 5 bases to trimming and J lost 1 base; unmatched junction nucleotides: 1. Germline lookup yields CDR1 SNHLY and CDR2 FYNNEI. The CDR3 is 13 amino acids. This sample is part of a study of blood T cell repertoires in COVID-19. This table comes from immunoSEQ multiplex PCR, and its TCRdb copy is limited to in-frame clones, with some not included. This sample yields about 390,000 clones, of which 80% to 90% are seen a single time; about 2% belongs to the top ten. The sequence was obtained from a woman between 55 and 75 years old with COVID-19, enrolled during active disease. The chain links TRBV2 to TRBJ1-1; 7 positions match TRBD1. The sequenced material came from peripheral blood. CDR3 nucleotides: TGTGCCAGCAGTCGACAGGGGAACACTGAAGCTTTCTTT. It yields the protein CASSRQGNTEAFF.